This record concerns one T cell receptor beta chain sequence. These data come from a study of OX40 agonist ivuxolimab in advanced cancers. Study information: The patients received agonistic anti-OX40 (CD134) antibody ivuxolimab. Six ivuxolimab dose levels, 0.01 to 10 mg/kg, were given intravenously every 2 weeks.

Produced via immunoSEQ multiplex PCR; TCRdb's table is partial and in-frame only. The repertoire includes 77,000 or so clones, roughly 91% of them detected once, and approximately 2% sits in the top ten. This CDR3 comprises 12 residues. The germline V gene encodes CDR1 SGHTA and CDR2 FQGNSA. Trimming stripped 1 base from V and 3 bases from J, with 3 bases between. The TCR sequence derives from an adult with an advanced solid tumor such as melanoma, head and neck, liver or kidney cancer. The input for sequencing was CD4+ or CD8+ T cells sorted from blood, taken in a trial of the OX40 agonist ivuxolimab. The chain uses TRBV7-2 and TRBJ1-1; no clear D. CDR3 coding DNA: TGTGCCAGCAGCTTAGGGTACACTGAAGCTTTCTTT. Translating it yields CASSLGYTEAFF.